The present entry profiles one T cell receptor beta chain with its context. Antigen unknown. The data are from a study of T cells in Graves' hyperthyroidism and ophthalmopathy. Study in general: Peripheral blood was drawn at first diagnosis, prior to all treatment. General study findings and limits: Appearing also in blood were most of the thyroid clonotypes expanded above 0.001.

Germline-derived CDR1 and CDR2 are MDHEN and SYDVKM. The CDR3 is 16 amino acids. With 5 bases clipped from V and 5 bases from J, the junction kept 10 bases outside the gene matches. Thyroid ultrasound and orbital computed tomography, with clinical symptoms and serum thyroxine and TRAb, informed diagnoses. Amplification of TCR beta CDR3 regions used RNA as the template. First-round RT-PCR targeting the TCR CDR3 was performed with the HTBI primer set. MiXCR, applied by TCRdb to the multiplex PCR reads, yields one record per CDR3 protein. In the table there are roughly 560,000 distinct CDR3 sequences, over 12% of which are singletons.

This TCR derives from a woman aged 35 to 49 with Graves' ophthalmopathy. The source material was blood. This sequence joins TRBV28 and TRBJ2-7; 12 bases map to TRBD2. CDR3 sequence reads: CASSPLAGGPENEQYF. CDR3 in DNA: TGTGCCAGCAGTCCCCTAGCGGGGGGGCCCGAAAACGAGCAGTACTTC. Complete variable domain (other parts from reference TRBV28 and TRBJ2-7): DVKVTQSSRYLVKRTGEKVFLECVQDMDHENMFWYRQDPGLGLRLIYFSYDVKMKEKGDIPEGYSVSREKKERFSLILESASTNQTSMYLCASSPLAGGPENEQYFGPGTRLTVT.